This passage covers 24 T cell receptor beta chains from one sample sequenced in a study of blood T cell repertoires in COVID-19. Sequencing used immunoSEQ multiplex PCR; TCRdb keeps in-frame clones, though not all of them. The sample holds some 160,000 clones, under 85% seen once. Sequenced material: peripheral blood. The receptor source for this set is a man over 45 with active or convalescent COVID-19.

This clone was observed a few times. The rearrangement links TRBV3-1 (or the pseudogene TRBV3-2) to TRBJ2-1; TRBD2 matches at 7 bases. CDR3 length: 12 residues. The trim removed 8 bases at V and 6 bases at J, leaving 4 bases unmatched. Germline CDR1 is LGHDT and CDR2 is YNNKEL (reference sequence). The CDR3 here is CASAGVSNEQFF. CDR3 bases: TGTGCCAGCGCGGGAGTTTCCAATGAGCAGTTCTTC.

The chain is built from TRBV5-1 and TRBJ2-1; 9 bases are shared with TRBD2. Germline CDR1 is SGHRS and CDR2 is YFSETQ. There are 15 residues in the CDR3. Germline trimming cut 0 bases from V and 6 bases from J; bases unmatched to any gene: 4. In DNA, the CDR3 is TGCGCCAGCAGCTTGGTTAGCGGGAGAATCAATGAGCAGTTCTTC. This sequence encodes CASSLVSGRINEQFF.

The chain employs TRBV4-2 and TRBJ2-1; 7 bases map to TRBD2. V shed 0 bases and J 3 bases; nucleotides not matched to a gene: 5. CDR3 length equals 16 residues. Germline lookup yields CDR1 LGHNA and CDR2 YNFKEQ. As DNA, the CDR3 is TGTGCCAGCAGCCAAGATGGGAGGGCAGTCTACAATGAGCAGTTCTTC. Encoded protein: CASSQDGRAVYNEQFF.

In nucleotides, the CDR3 is TGCGCCAGCAGCCACCCACAAGAGACCCAGTACTTC. It translates to CASSHPQETQYF. The V gene is TRBV4-1, the J gene TRBJ2-5; D call uncertain. The CDR3 is 12 amino acids. The V end was cut by 3 bases, the J end by 2 bases, with 4 bases between. The V gene's germline CDR1 is MGHRA and CDR2 YSYEKL.

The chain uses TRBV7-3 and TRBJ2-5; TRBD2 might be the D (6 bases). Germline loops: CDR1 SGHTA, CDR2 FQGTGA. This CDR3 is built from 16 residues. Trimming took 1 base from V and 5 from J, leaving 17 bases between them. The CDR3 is CASSLRGGGAHETQYF. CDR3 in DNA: TGTGCCAGCAGCTTAAGGGGAGGTGGGGCCCATGAGACCCAGTACTTC.

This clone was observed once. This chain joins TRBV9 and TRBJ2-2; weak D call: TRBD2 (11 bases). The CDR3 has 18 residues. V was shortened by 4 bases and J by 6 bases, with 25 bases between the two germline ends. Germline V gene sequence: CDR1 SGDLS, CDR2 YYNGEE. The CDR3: CASSSLAGGTGESGELFF. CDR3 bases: TGTGCCAGCAGCTCCTTAGCGGGGGGGACAGGGGAGTCCGGGGAGCTGTTTTTT.

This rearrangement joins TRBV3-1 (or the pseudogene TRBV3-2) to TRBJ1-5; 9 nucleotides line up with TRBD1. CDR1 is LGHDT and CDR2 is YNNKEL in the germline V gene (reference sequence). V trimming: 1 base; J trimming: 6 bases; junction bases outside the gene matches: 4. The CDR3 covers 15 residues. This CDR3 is CASSQGGQGFQPQHF. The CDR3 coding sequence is TGTGCCAGCAGCCAAGGGGGACAGGGTTTTCAGCCCCAGCATTTT.

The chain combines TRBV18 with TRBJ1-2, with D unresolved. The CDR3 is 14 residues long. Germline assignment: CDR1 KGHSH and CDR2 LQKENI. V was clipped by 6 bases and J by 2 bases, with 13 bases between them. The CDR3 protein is CASSLAAANYGYTF. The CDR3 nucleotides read TGTGCCAGCTCCCTGGCGGCTGCGAACTATGGCTACACCTTC.

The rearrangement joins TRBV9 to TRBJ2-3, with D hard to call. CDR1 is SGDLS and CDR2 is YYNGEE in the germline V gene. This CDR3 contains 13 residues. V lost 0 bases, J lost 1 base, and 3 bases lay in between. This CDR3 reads CASSVVGTDTQYF. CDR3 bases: TGTGCCAGCAGCGTAGTAGGCACAGATACGCAGTATTTT.

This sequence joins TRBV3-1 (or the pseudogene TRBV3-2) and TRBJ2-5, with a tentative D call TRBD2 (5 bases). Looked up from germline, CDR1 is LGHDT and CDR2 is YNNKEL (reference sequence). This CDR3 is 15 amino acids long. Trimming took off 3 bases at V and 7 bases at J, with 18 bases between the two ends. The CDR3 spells CASSQRVGSTGTQYF. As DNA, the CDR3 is TGTGCCAGCAGCCAGCGGGTTGGGAGCACGGGGACCCAGTACTTC.

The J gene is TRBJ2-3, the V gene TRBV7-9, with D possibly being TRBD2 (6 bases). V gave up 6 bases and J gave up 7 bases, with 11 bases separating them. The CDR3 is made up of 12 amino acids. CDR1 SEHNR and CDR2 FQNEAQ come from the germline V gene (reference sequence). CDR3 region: CASSPEGNTQYF. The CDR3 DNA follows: TGTGCCAGCAGTCCGGAGGGAAATACGCAGTATTTT.

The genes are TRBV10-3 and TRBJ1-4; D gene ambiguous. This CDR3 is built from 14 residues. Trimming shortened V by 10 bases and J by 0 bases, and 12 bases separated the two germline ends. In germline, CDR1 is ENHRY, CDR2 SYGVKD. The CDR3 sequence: CASSPVPTNEKLFF. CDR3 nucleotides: TGTGCCAGCAGCCCAGTTCCAACTAATGAAAAACTGTTTTTT.

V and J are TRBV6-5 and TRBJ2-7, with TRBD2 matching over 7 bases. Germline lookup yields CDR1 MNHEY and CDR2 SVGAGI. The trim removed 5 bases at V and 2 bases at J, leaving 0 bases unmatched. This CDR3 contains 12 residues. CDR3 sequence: CASSLAAYEQYF. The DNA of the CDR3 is TGTGCCAGCAGTCTAGCGGCCTACGAGCAGTACTTC.

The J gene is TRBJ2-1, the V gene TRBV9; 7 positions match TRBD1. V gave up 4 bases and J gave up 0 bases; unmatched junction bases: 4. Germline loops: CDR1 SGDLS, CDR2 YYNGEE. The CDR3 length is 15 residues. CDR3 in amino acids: CASSPEGASYNEQFF. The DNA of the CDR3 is TGTGCCAGCAGCCCCGAGGGGGCCTCCTACAATGAGCAGTTCTTC.

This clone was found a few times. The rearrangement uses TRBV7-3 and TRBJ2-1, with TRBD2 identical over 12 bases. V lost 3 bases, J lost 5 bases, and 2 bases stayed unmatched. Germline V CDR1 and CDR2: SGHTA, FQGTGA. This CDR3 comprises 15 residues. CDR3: CASSFWTSGNNEQFF. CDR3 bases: TGTGCCAGCAGCTTTTGGACTAGCGGGAACAATGAGCAGTTCTTC.

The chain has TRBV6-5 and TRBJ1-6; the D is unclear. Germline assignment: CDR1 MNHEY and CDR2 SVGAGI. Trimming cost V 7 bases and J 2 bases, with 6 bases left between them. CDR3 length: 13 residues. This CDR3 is CASTGTYNSPLHF. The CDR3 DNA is TGTGCCAGCACCGGGACCTATAATTCACCCCTCCACTTT.

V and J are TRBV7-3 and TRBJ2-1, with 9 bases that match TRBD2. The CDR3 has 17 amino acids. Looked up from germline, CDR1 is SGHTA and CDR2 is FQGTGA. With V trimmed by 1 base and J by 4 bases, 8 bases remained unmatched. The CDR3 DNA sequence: TGTGCCAGCAGCTTAAGGCCACTAGCGGGCGAATACAATGAGCAGTTCTTC. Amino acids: CASSLRPLAGEYNEQFF.

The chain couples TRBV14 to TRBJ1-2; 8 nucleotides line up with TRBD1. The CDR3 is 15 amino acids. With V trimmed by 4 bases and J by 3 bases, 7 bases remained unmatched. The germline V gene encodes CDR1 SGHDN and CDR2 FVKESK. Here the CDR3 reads CASSPGQGVYYGYTF. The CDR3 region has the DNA TGTGCCAGCAGCCCAGGACAGGGCGTATACTATGGCTACACCTTC.

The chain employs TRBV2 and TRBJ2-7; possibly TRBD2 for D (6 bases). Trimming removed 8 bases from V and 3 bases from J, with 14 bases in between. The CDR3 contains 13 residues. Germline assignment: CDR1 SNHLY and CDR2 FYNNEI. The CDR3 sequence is CASDAGIDYEQYF. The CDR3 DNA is TGTGCCAGCGACGCGGGAATAGACTACGAGCAGTACTTC.

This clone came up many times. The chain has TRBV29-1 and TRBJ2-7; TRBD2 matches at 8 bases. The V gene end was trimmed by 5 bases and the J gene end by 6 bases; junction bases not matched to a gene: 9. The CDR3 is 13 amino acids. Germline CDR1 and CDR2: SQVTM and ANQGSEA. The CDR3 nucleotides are TGCAGCGTTTCCGGGACTAGTTCTGTCGAGCAGTACTTC. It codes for CSVSGTSSVEQYF.

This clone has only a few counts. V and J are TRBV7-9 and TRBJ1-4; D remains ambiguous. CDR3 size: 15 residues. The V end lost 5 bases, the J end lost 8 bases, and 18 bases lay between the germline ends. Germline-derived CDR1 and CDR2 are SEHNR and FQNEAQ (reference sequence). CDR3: CASSPREGIREKLFF. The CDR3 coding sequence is TGTGCCAGCAGCCCTCGGGAGGGTATTCGGGAAAAACTGTTTTTT.

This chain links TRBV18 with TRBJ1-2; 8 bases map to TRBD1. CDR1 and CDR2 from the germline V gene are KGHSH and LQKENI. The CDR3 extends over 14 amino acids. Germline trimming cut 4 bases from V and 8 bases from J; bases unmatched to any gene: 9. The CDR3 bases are TGTGCCAGCTCACAGGACAGGGAATTAGGAGGCTACACCTTC. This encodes CASSQDRELGGYTF.

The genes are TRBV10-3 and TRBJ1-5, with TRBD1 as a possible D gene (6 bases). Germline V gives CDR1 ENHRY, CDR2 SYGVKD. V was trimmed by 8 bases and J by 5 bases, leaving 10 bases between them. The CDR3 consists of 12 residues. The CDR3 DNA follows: TGTGCCATCGGACAGCAAGATCAGCCCCAGCATTTT. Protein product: CAIGQQDQPQHF.

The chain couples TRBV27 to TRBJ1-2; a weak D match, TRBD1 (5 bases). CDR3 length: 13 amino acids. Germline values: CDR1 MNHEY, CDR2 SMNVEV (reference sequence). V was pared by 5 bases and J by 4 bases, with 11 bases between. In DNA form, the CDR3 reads TGTGCCAGCAGTCCCGGACAATTCTATGGCTACACCTTC. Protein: CASSPGQFYGYTF.